The 2 T cell receptor beta chains in this list originate from one sample, sequenced in a study of T-cell reconstitution after alpha-beta-depleted transplantation in children. The TCRbeta library incorporated unique molecular identifiers. From the PCR reads, TCRdb called clonotypes with MiXCR, one entry per CDR3 protein. The sample contains a few hundred thousand distinct CDR3 sequences, 20% to 30% of which appear only once. Source: PBMCs, taken before TCRalphabeta/CD19-depleted stem cell transplant. These receptors all stem from a boy younger than two with Wiskott-Aldrich syndrome, due to receive a stem cell transplant.

Only a few counts were recorded for this clonotype. J is TRBJ2-7 and V is TRBV5-1, with TRBD1 matching over 7 bases. The CDR3 spans 15 residues. Germline assignment: CDR1 SGHRS and CDR2 YFSETQ. J was trimmed by 2 bases and V by 4 bases; bases with no gene match: 9. In nucleotides, the CDR3 is TGCGCCAGCAGCCCTACCTCCGGGACAGCCTACGAGCAGTACTTC. Translated: CASSPTSGTAYEQYF.

The chain has TRBV28 and TRBJ2-3, with D perhaps being TRBD1 or TRBD2 (5 bases each). Trimming took off 3 bases at V and 4 bases at J, with 11 bases between the two ends. CDR3 length equals 14 residues. Germline V gene lookup returns CDR1 MDHEN and CDR2 SYDVKM. The CDR3, as DNA: TGTGCCAGCAGTTTTTCAGGGAGAGCAGATACGCAGTATTTT. Its translation: CASSFSGRADTQYF.